These 9 T cell receptor beta chains came from one sample sequenced in a study of T cells after yellow fever vaccination. TCRdb passed the 5' RACE reads through MiXCR, listing each CDR3 protein once. The table lists approximately 510,000 distinct CDR3 sequences, 21% of them singletons, with roughly a sixth in the top ten. Here the sequenced sample was PBMCs, taken more than 20 days after the first yellow fever vaccination. The receptor set was obtained from a man aged 18 to 30 who received the YFV17D yellow fever vaccine.

This clonotype was recorded a few times. The chain combines TRBV20-1 with TRBJ1-3, with D possibly matching TRBD1 (6 bases). Germline V gene sequence: CDR1 DFQATT, CDR2 SNEGSKA (reference sequence). CDR3 size: 13 residues. The germline V and J ends were trimmed by 6 bases and 4 bases, with 13 bases remaining between them. CDR3: CSALTGWGNTIYF. CDR3 DNA: TGCAGTGCGCTCACAGGGTGGGGAAACACCATATATTTT.

This clonotype was counted a few times. The chain is built from TRBV10-3 and TRBJ1-2; D is undetermined. The CDR3 runs to 17 residues. With 10 bases removed from V and 0 bases from J, the gap between germline ends came to 24 bases. Per the germline V gene, CDR1 is ENHRY and CDR2 is SYGVKD. As DNA, the CDR3 is TGTGCCACCCGGACCATACGCGGAGGAGTGGCTAACTATGGCTACACCTTC. This gives the protein CATRTIRGGVANYGYTF.

V gene TRBV18 combines with J gene TRBJ1-3; the match to TRBD1 covers 8 bases. V shed 5 bases and J 0 bases; nucleotides not matched to a gene: 9. The CDR3 is 17 amino acids. Germline CDR1 is KGHSH and CDR2 is LQKENI. The DNA for the CDR3 is TGTGCCAGCTCAGAAGCGACAGGGGCTTCCTCTGGAAACACCATATATTTT. Translating it yields CASSEATGASSGNTIYF.

The chain links TRBV25-1 to TRBJ1-6; TRBD1 is a possible D gene (5 bases). CDR1 and CDR2 (germline): MGHDK, SYGVNS. Trimming cost V 3 bases and J 10 bases, with 13 bases left between them. The CDR3 length is 14 residues. CDR3 nucleotides: TGTGCCAGCAGTGAGCCGGGGGTTCGCTCACCCCTCCACTTT. Protein: CASSEPGVRSPLHF.

This clonotype showed up just a few times. The chain has TRBV6-2 or TRBV6-3 and TRBJ1-6; D is unresolved. Germline V lookup: CDR1 MNHEY, CDR2 SVGEGT. The CDR3 is 17 residues long. V was shortened by 2 bases and J by 10 bases, with 21 bases between the two germline ends. The CDR3 region is CASSYPSTAIQDSPLHF. The CDR3 region has the DNA TGTGCCAGCAGTTACCCCTCGACCGCCATCCAAGACTCACCCCTCCACTTT.

This clonotype was seen at least ten times. This chain joins TRBV7-9 and TRBJ2-5; D is perhaps TRBD1 (6 bases). CDR1 SEHNR and CDR2 FQNEAQ come from the germline V gene (reference sequence). V was shortened by 8 bases and J by 2 bases, with 12 bases between the two germline ends. CDR3 length: 13 amino acids. The CDR3 loop reads CASRRTVQETQYF. The CDR3 bases are TGTGCCAGCCGCAGGACAGTTCAAGAGACCCAGTACTTC.

This clonotype occurred a few times. The chain recombines TRBV4-2 with TRBJ2-5; no clear D. CDR3 size: 13 residues. The V gene lost 4 bases and the J gene lost 5 bases, with 11 bases spanning the gap. Germline V gene lookup returns CDR1 LGHNA and CDR2 YNFKEQ. In DNA, the CDR3 is TGTGCCAGCAGCCCATTCTCAGGCGAGACCCAGTACTTC. Its protein is CASSPFSGETQYF.

This clonotype was found a few times. V usage is TRBV5-4 and J usage is TRBJ2-7, with a tentative D call TRBD2 (5 bases). Germline V gene sequence: CDR1 SGHNT, CDR2 YYREEE (reference sequence). Trimming removed 0 bases from V and 4 bases from J, with 14 bases in between. This CDR3 region has 15 residues. In DNA, the CDR3 is TGTGCCAGCAGCTTGGAGGCGGGCAATCGGTACGAGCAGTACTTC. It translates to CASSLEAGNRYEQYF.

The chain has TRBV12-3 or TRBV12-4 and TRBJ2-4; D perhaps matches TRBD2 (6 bases). V lost 6 bases and J 9 bases, leaving 15 bases between the germline ends. The CDR3 spans 13 residues. For the CDR3, the DNA is TGTGCCAGCAGCCAAGGGAGGATGGGCATTCAGTACTTC. Its translation: CASSQGRMGIQYF.